This T cell receptor (beta chain) was recovered during a study of OX40 agonist ivuxolimab in advanced cancers. Study details: Cancers in dose escalation were hepatocellular, melanoma, renal cell and head and neck. Subjects had a mean age of about 65 years, with a range of 23 to 79; roughly 80% were male.

Clones were sequenced by immunoSEQ multiplex PCR, and TCRdb holds only the in-frame ones, with some missing. Altogether tens of thousands of clones are present, roughly 90% being singletons, with the ten largest covering 4.8%. Germline lookup yields CDR1 SGHRS and CDR2 YFSETQ. The CDR3 has 17 residues. Trimming left V 0 bases short and J 0 bases short, with 14 bases between. The V call is TRBV5-1, the J call TRBJ2-3; D possibly corresponds to TRBD2 (7 bases). This receptor was taken from an adult with an advanced solid tumor such as melanoma, head and neck, liver or kidney cancer. This specimen consisted of CD4+ or CD8+ T cells sorted from blood, obtained in a trial of the OX40 agonist ivuxolimab. CDR3 nucleotide sequence: TGCGCCAGCAGCTTGGGGCGGGGGACATCTAGCACAGATACGCAGTATTTT. Encoded protein: CASSLGRGTSSTDTQYF.